Listed below are T cell receptor beta chains from one sample, sequenced in a study of breast tumors, draining lymph nodes, adjacent tissues. Using its own MiXCR run on the multiplex PCR reads, TCRdb lists one record per CDR3 protein. The table shows around 130,000 distinct CDR3 sequences, with 15% to 20% occurring only once. The sample taken for sequencing was axillary lymph node tissue. Receptors originate from a female donor with breast cancer. Some clones in this sample may be carry-over from other donors' samples. The CDR3 runs from the conserved cysteine through the conserved F or W. A D gene is named only where the DNA matches it firmly. Only part of the rows carry a size: once, few, many, or a class if the clone is expanded.

v_gene: TRBV10-2
j_gene: TRBJ2-1
abundance: many
d_gene: TRBD1
CDR3aa: CASDNPGTGAYNEQFF
CDR3nt: TGCGCCAGCGACAACCCGGGGACAGGGGCATACAATGAGCAGTTCTTC

v_gene: TRBV7-2
j_gene: TRBJ2-1
abundance: many
d_gene: TRBD2
CDR3aa: CASSPRWAPSGGVGKQFF
CDR3nt: TGTGCCAGCAGCCCCCGGTGGGCTCCCAGCGGGGGGGTCGGTAAGCAGTTCTTC

v_gene: TRBV15
j_gene: TRBJ2-5
abundance: many
d_gene: .
CDR3aa: CATSRGGERETQYF
CDR3nt: TGTGCCACCAGCAGAGGAGGCGAAAGAGAGACCCAGTACTTC

v_gene: TRBV6-5
j_gene: TRBJ1-2
abundance: many
d_gene: .
CDR3aa: CASSPLSFLGGYGYTF
CDR3nt: TGTGCCAGCAGTCCCCTCAGTTTTTTGGGCGGCTATGGCTACACCTTC

v_gene: TRBV20-1
j_gene: TRBJ1-4
abundance: many
d_gene: .
CDR3aa: CSATTDLTEEKLFF
CDR3nt: TGCAGTGCTACAACCGATTTGACCGAAGAAAAACTGTTTTTT

v_gene: TRBV11-3
j_gene: TRBJ2-2
abundance: few
d_gene: .
CDR3aa: CASSPLGGELFF
CDR3nt: TGTGCCAGCAGCCCCTTGGGCGGGGAGCTGTTTTTT

v_gene: TRBV27
j_gene: TRBJ2-1
abundance: many
d_gene: .
CDR3aa: CASSGSESSYNEQFF
CDR3nt: TGTGCCAGCAGCGGTAGCGAGAGCTCCTACAATGAGCAGTTCTTC

v_gene: TRBV20-1
j_gene: TRBJ1-6
abundance: many
d_gene: .
CDR3aa: CSARDPDGLFGSPLHF
CDR3nt: TGCAGTGCTAGAGATCCGGACGGACTCTTTGGATCACCCCTCCACTTT

v_gene: TRBV7-2
j_gene: TRBJ2-1
abundance: many
d_gene: TRBD1
CDR3aa: CASSNTGGWEQFF
CDR3nt: TGTGCCAGCAGTAATACAGGGGGCTGGGAGCAGTTCTTC

v_gene: TRBV5-1
j_gene: TRBJ1-4
abundance: many
d_gene: .
CDR3aa: CASRFSETPNEKLFF
CDR3nt: TGCGCCAGCAGATTTTCAGAGACACCTAATGAAAAACTGTTTTTT

v_gene: TRBV7-2
j_gene: TRBJ2-7
abundance: many
d_gene: TRBD2
CDR3aa: CASSLGPGGEQYF
CDR3nt: TGTGCCAGCAGCTTAGGTCCGGGGGGGGAGCAGTACTTC

v_gene: TRBV19
j_gene: TRBJ1-6
abundance: many
d_gene: TRBD1
CDR3aa: CASSIGTGGNSPLHF
CDR3nt: TGTGCCAGTAGTATAGGGACAGGTGGAAATTCACCCCTCCACTTT

v_gene: TRBV5-1
j_gene: TRBJ2-3
abundance: many
d_gene: TRBD2
CDR3aa: CASQRGSGTDTQYF
CDR3nt: TGCGCCAGCCAACGCGGTAGCGGGACAGATACGCAGTATTTT

v_gene: TRBV4-1
j_gene: TRBJ2-3
abundance: many
d_gene: TRBD2
CDR3aa: CASSQSPYGGGFTDTQYF
CDR3nt: TGCGCCAGCAGCCAATCACCCTACGGCGGGGGGTTTACAGATACGCAGTATTTT

v_gene: TRBV2
j_gene: TRBJ2-3
abundance: many
d_gene: TRBD1
CDR3aa: CASSEDRGSTDTQYF
CDR3nt: TGTGCCAGCAGTGAAGACAGGGGTAGCACAGATACGCAGTATTTT

v_gene: TRBV4-1
j_gene: TRBJ2-3
abundance: many
d_gene: TRBD2
CDR3aa: CASSQGTSGRRTDTQYF
CDR3nt: TGCGCCAGCAGCCAAGGGACTAGCGGGAGGCGGACAGATACGCAGTATTTT

v_gene: TRBV5-1
j_gene: TRBJ2-7
abundance: many
d_gene: .
CDR3aa: CASSRDYEQYF
CDR3nt: TGCGCCAGCAGCAGGGACTACGAGCAGTACTTC

v_gene: TRBV6-5
j_gene: TRBJ1-6
abundance: many
d_gene: TRBD1
CDR3aa: CASSLPGTGVNSPLHF
CDR3nt: TGTGCCAGCAGCCTCCCCGGGACAGGGGTTAATTCACCCCTCCACTTT

v_gene: TRBV20-1
j_gene: TRBJ2-5
abundance: many
d_gene: TRBD1
CDR3aa: CSARKTGVGTQYF
CDR3nt: TGCAGTGCCAGAAAAACAGGGGTAGGGACCCAGTACTTC

v_gene: TRBV7-8
j_gene: TRBJ2-7
abundance: many
d_gene: .
CDR3aa: CASTPQGVAHEQYF
CDR3nt: TGTGCCAGCACCCCACAGGGCGTGGCCCACGAGCAGTACTTC

v_gene: TRBV12-3/TRBV12-4
j_gene: TRBJ1-3
abundance: .
d_gene: .
CDR3aa: CASSLISGNTVYF
CDR3nt: TGTGCCAGCAGTCTAATCTCCGGAAACACCGTATATTTT

v_gene: TRBV6-6
j_gene: TRBJ2-6
abundance: .
d_gene: .
CDR3aa: CASSWGLNSGANVLTF
CDR3nt: TGTGCCAGCAGTTGGGGACTTAACTCTGGGGCCAACGTCCTGACTTTC

v_gene: TRBV20-1
j_gene: TRBJ2-3
abundance: few
d_gene: TRBD2
CDR3aa: CSAARLAGLFTDTQYF
CDR3nt: TGCAGTGCTGCCCGACTAGCGGGACTGTTCACAGATACGCAGTATTTT

v_gene: TRBV20-1
j_gene: TRBJ2-7
abundance: many
d_gene: .
CDR3aa: CSARDAAGKYEQYF
CDR3nt: TGCAGTGCTAGAGATGCGGCAGGGAAATACGAGCAGTACTTC

v_gene: TRBV12-3/TRBV12-4
j_gene: TRBJ1-5
abundance: many
d_gene: .
CDR3aa: CASSSTRRRDQPQHF
CDR3nt: TGTGCCAGCAGCTCCACAAGGAGGCGGGATCAGCCCCAGCATTTT

v_gene: TRBV11-3
j_gene: TRBJ2-7
abundance: many
d_gene: .
CDR3aa: CASSEDPPVQYF
CDR3nt: TGTGCCAGCAGCGAGGACCCTCCCGTGCAGTACTTC

v_gene: TRBV15
j_gene: TRBJ2-3
abundance: many
d_gene: TRBD2
CDR3aa: CATSRGLTSGRADTQYF
CDR3nt: TGTGCCACCAGCAGAGGGTTGACTAGCGGGAGAGCGGATACGCAGTATTTT

v_gene: TRBV20-1
j_gene: TRBJ2-4
abundance: .
d_gene: TRBD2
CDR3aa: CNPGLAGGSRDTNIQYF
CDR3nt: TGCAACCCAGGACTAGCGGGGGGAAGTCGGGATACAAACATTCAGTACTTC

v_gene: TRBV19
j_gene: TRBJ2-1
abundance: many
d_gene: TRBD1
CDR3aa: CASSIRTGSSYNEQFF
CDR3nt: TGTGCCAGTAGTATCCGGACAGGAAGCTCCTACAATGAGCAGTTCTTC

v_gene: TRBV6-5
j_gene: TRBJ2-1
abundance: many
d_gene: TRBD2
CDR3aa: CATTSSGGVYEQFF
CDR3nt: TGTGCCACCACTTCTAGCGGGGGGGTGTATGAGCAGTTCTTC

v_gene: TRBV5-1
j_gene: TRBJ2-3
abundance: many
d_gene: .
CDR3aa: CASSLGTQADTQYF
CDR3nt: TGCGCCAGCAGCCTCGGGACGCAGGCAGATACGCAGTATTTT

v_gene: TRBV27
j_gene: TRBJ2-7
abundance: .
d_gene: .
CDR3aa: CASSLYSGGDPYSFEQYF
CDR3nt: TGTGCCAGCAGCCTTTACTCTGGCGGGGACCCCTACTCCTTCGAGCAGTACTTC

v_gene: TRBV4-1
j_gene: TRBJ2-5
abundance: many
d_gene: TRBD2
CDR3aa: CASSHASGTSVGGQETQYF
CDR3nt: TGCGCCAGCAGCCATGCGTCCGGGACTAGCGTCGGGGGACAAGAGACCCAGTACTTC

v_gene: TRBV5-5
j_gene: TRBJ1-5
abundance: few
d_gene: TRBD1
CDR3aa: CASSLGQGRWPQHF
CDR3nt: TGTGCCAGCAGCTTGGGACAGGGAAGGTGGCCCCAGCATTTT

v_gene: TRBV10-2
j_gene: TRBJ2-7
abundance: many
d_gene: .
CDR3aa: CASSVGRSYEQYF
CDR3nt: TGCGCCAGCAGTGTTGGACGTTCCTACGAGCAGTACTTC

v_gene: TRBV20-1
j_gene: TRBJ2-1
abundance: many
d_gene: TRBD1
CDR3aa: CSARDPGQGDDEQFF
CDR3nt: TGCAGTGCTAGAGATCCGGGACAGGGTGATGATGAGCAGTTCTTC

v_gene: TRBV3-1
j_gene: TRBJ1-3
abundance: many
d_gene: .
CDR3aa: CASSRGLENTIYF
CDR3nt: TGTGCCAGCTCTCGGGGGCTTGAAAACACCATATATTTT

v_gene: TRBV27
j_gene: TRBJ2-7
abundance: many
d_gene: .
CDR3aa: CASKGTKNNEQYF
CDR3nt: TGTGCCAGCAAGGGGACAAAGAATAACGAGCAGTACTTC

v_gene: TRBV20-1
j_gene: TRBJ1-6
abundance: many
d_gene: TRBD1
CDR3aa: CSARDQRTGPRSPLHF
CDR3nt: TGCAGTGCTAGAGATCAGAGGACAGGTCCCCGGTCACCCCTCCACTTT

v_gene: TRBV2
j_gene: TRBJ1-2
abundance: many
d_gene: .
CDR3aa: CASSDGGAGGYTF
CDR3nt: TGTGCCAGCAGTGATGGGGGCGCTGGTGGCTACACCTTC

v_gene: TRBV20-1
j_gene: TRBJ2-7
abundance: many
d_gene: .
CDR3aa: CSARGSASSYEQYF
CDR3nt: TGCAGTGCTAGAGGATCCGCGTCCTCCTACGAGCAGTACTTC

v_gene: TRBV28
j_gene: TRBJ1-2
abundance: once
d_gene: TRBD1
CDR3aa: CAGSLPGTGVSDYGYTF
CDR3nt: TGTGCCGGCAGTTTACCCGGGACAGGGGTTTCGGACTATGGCTACACCTTC

v_gene: TRBV20-1
j_gene: TRBJ2-1
abundance: many
d_gene: TRBD1
CDR3aa: CSAPSGQGANEQFF
CDR3nt: TGCAGTGCTCCTAGTGGACAGGGGGCCAATGAGCAGTTCTTC

v_gene: TRBV19
j_gene: TRBJ2-7
abundance: many
d_gene: .
CDR3aa: CASGLRAGSYEQYF
CDR3nt: TGTGCCAGTGGCCTCCGGGCAGGCTCCTACGAGCAGTACTTC

v_gene: TRBV14
j_gene: TRBJ2-4
abundance: few
d_gene: .
CDR3aa: CASTPGWGNIQYF
CDR3nt: TGTGCCAGCACCCCGGGGTGGGGGAACATTCAGTACTTC

v_gene: TRBV30
j_gene: TRBJ2-7
abundance: many
d_gene: TRBD2
CDR3aa: CAWRGSGTTEQYF
CDR3nt: TGTGCCTGGAGGGGTAGCGGGACTACCGAGCAGTACTTC

v_gene: TRBV2
j_gene: TRBJ2-5
abundance: many
d_gene: TRBD2
CDR3aa: CASSARLAGGETQYF
CDR3nt: TGTGCCAGCAGTGCCCGACTAGCGGGGGGAGAGACCCAGTACTTC

v_gene: TRBV5-6
j_gene: TRBJ1-2
abundance: many
d_gene: .
CDR3aa: CASSVDSYGYTF
CDR3nt: TGTGCCAGCAGCGTAGACAGCTATGGCTACACCTTC

v_gene: TRBV5-6
j_gene: TRBJ1-2
abundance: many
d_gene: .
CDR3aa: CASVGSGYTF
CDR3nt: TGTGCCAGCGTGGGAAGCGGCTACACCTTC

v_gene: TRBV6-1
j_gene: TRBJ1-3
abundance: .
d_gene: .
CDR3aa: CASSESRTHSGNTIYF
CDR3nt: TGTGCCAGCAGTGAATCCCGGACACACTCTGGAAACACCATATATTTT

v_gene: TRBV6-1
j_gene: TRBJ2-2
abundance: few
d_gene: TRBD1
CDR3aa: CASSRQGWNTGELFF
CDR3nt: TGTGCCAGCAGTAGACAGGGATGGAACACCGGGGAGCTGTTTTTT

v_gene: TRBV24-1
j_gene: TRBJ1-1
abundance: .
d_gene: TRBD1
CDR3aa: CATSLGQGAAFF
CDR3nt: TGTGCCACCAGTCTAGGACAGGGGGCCGCTTTCTTT

v_gene: TRBV7-8
j_gene: TRBJ1-3
abundance: many
d_gene: .
CDR3aa: CASSLVTGWDGNTIYF
CDR3nt: TGTGCCAGCAGCTTAGTAACAGGGTGGGATGGAAACACCATATATTTT

v_gene: TRBV5-1
j_gene: TRBJ2-5
abundance: few
d_gene: .
CDR3aa: CASRRGSAGVQETQYF
CDR3nt: TGCGCCAGCCGTCGGGGGTCCGCAGGGGTGCAAGAGACCCAGTACTTC

v_gene: TRBV20-1
j_gene: TRBJ2-3
abundance: many
d_gene: .
CDR3aa: CSAETGIFQVDTQYF
CDR3nt: TGCAGTGCGGAAACCGGGATCTTCCAGGTGGATACGCAGTATTTT

v_gene: TRBV11-2
j_gene: TRBJ2-2
abundance: .
d_gene: TRBD1
CDR3aa: CASSFGQAGTGELFF
CDR3nt: TGTGCCAGCAGCTTCGGACAGGCTGGCACCGGGGAGCTGTTTTTT

v_gene: TRBV30
j_gene: TRBJ2-5
abundance: .
d_gene: .
CDR3aa: CAWSVLFLGRKETQYF
CDR3nt: TGTGCCTGGAGTGTACTATTTTTGGGGCGGAAGGAGACCCAGTACTTC

v_gene: TRBV7-2
j_gene: TRBJ2-2
abundance: many
d_gene: .
CDR3aa: CASSRVPGELFF
CDR3nt: TGTGCCAGCAGCCGAGTCCCCGGGGAGCTGTTTTTT

v_gene: TRBV12-3/TRBV12-4
j_gene: TRBJ1-5
abundance: many
d_gene: TRBD1
CDR3aa: CASSYRDRDQPQHF
CDR3nt: TGTGCCAGCAGTTACCGGGACAGGGATCAGCCCCAGCATTTT